The 10 T cell receptor beta chains in this list originate from one sample, sequenced in a study of CD8 T cells in ankylosing spondylitis. The study, taken as a whole, reports: Within ankylosing spondylitis blood, a TCR beta motif made up of several highly homologous variants appeared to be characteristic.

These receptors are not linked to any known antigen. Each CDR3 protein gets one entry after TCRdb re-called the 5' RACE reads with MiXCR. Altogether a few hundred thousand distinct CDR3 sequences are present, around 22% being singletons, with the ten largest covering less than 20%. Sequenced: blood, either unsorted or a sorted T cell fraction (not recorded which). The receptors originated from a male donor with ankylosing spondylitis.

The rearrangement links TRBV2 to TRBJ2-7, with TRBD1 matching over 8 bases. CDR1 and CDR2 from the germline V gene are SNHLY and FYNNEI. CDR3 length: 14 amino acids. The junction had 4 bases not matched to a gene; V was cut back by 4 bases and J by 2 bases. This chain's CDR3 is CASSVGQGPYEQYF. In DNA form, the CDR3 reads TGTGCCAGCAGTGTAGGACAGGGACCCTACGAGCAGTACTTC.

The chain combines TRBV20-1 with TRBJ2-1; 10 nucleotides line up with TRBD1. V was clipped by 0 bases and J by 7 bases; unmatched bases: 6. This CDR3 is built from 15 residues. Germline CDR1 DFQATT, CDR2 SNEGSKA (reference sequence). In DNA form, the CDR3 reads TGCAGTGCTAGAGATGCGGGACAGGGGTTAAATGAGCAGTTCTTC. The encoded protein is CSARDAGQGLNEQFF.

This clonotype was counted at least ten times. The chain recombines TRBV5-1 with TRBJ2-1; 7 nucleotides line up with TRBD2. Germline trimming cut 6 bases from V and 3 bases from J; bases unmatched to any gene: 6. CDR1 is SGHRS, CDR2 YFSETQ, per germline. CDR3 size: 14 residues. The CDR3 spells CASTGGGRYNEQFF. Here the CDR3 DNA reads TGCGCCAGCACGGGGGGAGGGCGCTACAATGAGCAGTTCTTC.

Many counts were recorded for this clonotype. The J gene is TRBJ2-1, the V gene TRBV6-5; D is unresolved. The V gene lost 0 bases and the J gene lost 2 bases, with 8 bases spanning the gap. The germline CDR1 and CDR2 sequences are MNHEY and SVGAGI. The CDR3 is 15 residues long. The CDR3 DNA sequence: TGTGCCAGCAGTTACTCAGGGAAGGCCTACAATGAGCAGTTCTTC. Residues: CASSYSGKAYNEQFF.

This clonotype has a count of ten or more. The chain joins TRBV12-3 or TRBV12-4 to TRBJ2-3; 9 bases line up with TRBD2. V shed 6 bases and J 2 bases; nucleotides not matched to a gene: 15. The CDR3 covers 18 residues. The CDR3, as DNA: TGTGCCAGCAGCCGGGACGGGTGGTCTAGCGGGACCACAGATACGCAGTATTTT. This translates into CASSRDGWSSGTTDTQYF.

A few counts support this clonotype. V and J are TRBV5-1 and TRBJ1-4, with a possible D match to TRBD1 (6 bases). The CDR3 sequence is 15 residues long. Trimming left V 4 bases short and J 5 bases short, with 15 bases between. Germline V gives CDR1 SGHRS, CDR2 YFSETQ. CDR3 coding DNA: TGCGCCAGCAGCACACCGGGACAAGGAAATGAAAAACTGTTTTTT. It yields the protein CASSTPGQGNEKLFF. Supplemented by reference TRBV5-1 and TRBJ1-4, the full variable domain reads KAGVTQTPRYLIKTRGQQVTLSCSPISGHRSVSWYQQTPGQGLQFLFEYFSETQRNKGNFPGRFSGRQFSNSRSEMNVSTLELGDSALYLCASSTPGQGNEKLFFGSGTQLSVL.

This clonotype has a handful of counts. The chain combines TRBV4-3 with TRBJ1-2; TRBD1 might be the D (6 bases). CDR1 and CDR2 (germline): LGHNA, YSLEER. V was cut by 4 bases and J by 4 bases, with 13 bases left in between. CDR3 length: 14 residues. CDR3 DNA sequence: TGCGCCAGCAGCCTACGACAGGACGGCTATGGCTACACCTTC. Residues: CASSLRQDGYGYTF.

This clonotype was detected a few times. The V and J genes are TRBV29-1 and TRBJ1-1; D perhaps matches TRBD1 (5 bases). The V end was cut by 6 bases, the J end by 4 bases, with 18 bases between. CDR3 length: 14 amino acids. Germline V CDR1 and CDR2: SQVTM, ANQGSEA. The CDR3: CSVLTGVGSTEAFF. CDR3 DNA sequence: TGCAGCGTGCTCACGGGGGTCGGGAGCACTGAAGCTTTCTTT.

In its sample, this clonotype was seen a few times. The gene calls are TRBV6-1 and TRBJ1-2, with a tentative D call TRBD1 (5 bases). Germline CDR1 is MNHNS and CDR2 is SASEGT. The CDR3 is made up of 15 amino acids. The V gene lost 6 bases and the J gene lost 0 bases, with 14 bases spanning the gap. The CDR3 is CASSQGPRANYGYTF. For the CDR3, the DNA is TGTGCCAGCAGCCAGGGACCTCGAGCTAACTATGGCTACACCTTC.

This clonotype showed up many times. The V and J genes are TRBV5-1 and TRBJ2-7; unclear D gene. Germline V gene sequence: CDR1 SGHRS, CDR2 YFSETQ. The V and J ends lost 1 base and 3 bases respectively, with 5 bases between them. The length of the CDR3 is 12 residues. CDR3 in amino acids: CASSLWGYEQYF. CDR3 in DNA: TGCGCCAGCAGCTTGTGGGGCTACGAGCAGTACTTC.